The subject of this entry is one T cell receptor beta chain. Per the original data handling: Filtering differed because ImmunoSEQ produced junction-only sequences that carried no quality scores. The table came from immunoSEQ multiplex PCR; TCRdb's copy has only in-frame clones and leaves some out. V and J calls and clone size come straight from that table; D and trimming were deduced from the DNA. The sample consists of 2,100,000 or so clones, approximately 95% of them appearing once. Trimming at V came to 10 bases and at J to 4 bases, leaving 11 bases not matched to a gene. From germline, CDR1 is SNHLY and CDR2 FYNNEI. CDR3 length equals 14 residues. This specimen belongs to a study of shared clonotypes between healthy human individuals.

The sequencing input was naive CD4+ T cells sorted from blood. The subset here: CD45RA+ positively selected. The J gene is TRBJ2-7, the V gene TRBV2, with TRBD1 matching over 9 bases. The TCR was taken from a man younger than 35 in good health. The CDR3 nucleotides are TGTGCCACCTCCCCGGGACAGGGTGTTTACGAGCAGTACTTC. It codes for CATSPGQGVYEQYF. The full variable domain, with the rest looked up from reference TRBV2 and TRBJ2-7, is EPEVTQTPSHQVTQMGQEVILRCVPISNHLYFYWYRQILGQKVEFLVSFYNNEISEKSEIFDDQFSVERPDGSNFTLKIRSTKLEDSAMYFCATSPGQGVYEQYFGPGTRLTVT.